This TCR beta chain was retrieved from a study of cytomegalovirus exposure and HLA in healthy donors. Whole-study findings and limits: TCR beta chains numbering some 160 were designated cytomegalovirus-associated.

Comment on this clone: No antigen is known for it.

The assay was immunoSEQ multiplex PCR, and TCRdb's table has in-frame clones only and misses some. The sample gives about 250,000 clones, more than 75% of which show up once; around 12% is in the top ten. Trimming took off 3 bases at V and 8 bases at J, with 13 bases between the two ends. Germline CDR1 is GTSNPN and CDR2 is SVGIG (reference sequence). The CDR3 sequence is 12 residues long. This TCR came from a man aged 18 to 30 in good health and CMV-seropositive. Sequenced input: PBMCs. J is TRBJ1-2 and V is TRBV30, with D maybe TRBD1 (6 bases). Here the CDR3 DNA reads TGTGCCTGGAGCACCAGGGGCGGAGGCTACACCTTC. Its translation: CAWSTRGGGYTF.